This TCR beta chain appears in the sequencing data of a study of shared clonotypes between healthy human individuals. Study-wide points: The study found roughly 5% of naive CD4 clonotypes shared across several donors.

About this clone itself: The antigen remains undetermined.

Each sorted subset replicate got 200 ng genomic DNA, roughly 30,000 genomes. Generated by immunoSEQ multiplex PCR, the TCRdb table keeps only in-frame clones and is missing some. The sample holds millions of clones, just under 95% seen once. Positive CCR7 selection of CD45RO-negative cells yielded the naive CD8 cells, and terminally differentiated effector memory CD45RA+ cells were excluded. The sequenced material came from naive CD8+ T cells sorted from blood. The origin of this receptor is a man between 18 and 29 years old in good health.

CDR3 in DNA: TGTGCGTCGAGTGTAAGTGGGAGTGTCTACAATGAGCAGTTCTTC. Amino acid sequence: CASSVSGSVYNEQFF. V gene TRBV6-5 combines with J gene TRBJ2-1, with a possible D match to TRBD2 (5 bases). The CDR3 has 15 amino acids. In germline, CDR1 is MNHEY, CDR2 SVGAGI.